This TCR beta chain appears in the sequencing data of a study of cytomegalovirus exposure and HLA in healthy donors. V lost 4 bases, J lost 3 bases, and 14 bases stayed unmatched. The length of the CDR3 is 18 residues. Germline assignment: CDR1 SGDLS and CDR2 YYNGEE. Generated by immunoSEQ multiplex PCR, the TCRdb table keeps only in-frame clones and is missing some. Of tens of thousands of clones in the sample, 94% are singletons; the top ten hold about 2.1%. Sequencing used PBMCs. This TCR was recovered from a woman aged 18-29 years in good health and CMV-seronegative. This rearrangement joins TRBV9 to TRBJ2-7, with TRBD2 identical over 12 bases. Written as DNA, the CDR3 is TGTGCCAGCAGCCCCGAAATCCGGGCTAGCGGGAGGGGCTACGAGCAGTACTTC. Its protein is CASSPEIRASGRGYEQYF.